This entry is about one TCR beta chain. Its binding antigen is unknown. Base qualities were left out, and no much larger clone turns up one base away. The library was generated by PCR. For sequencing, an Illumina HiSeq 2500 was employed. Unique molecular identifiers were incorporated into TCR beta cDNA libraries to reduce PCR and sequencing biases. Some 500,000 cDNA molecules were obtained for every 1 to 10 million input T cells, so each molecule roughly corresponded to one T cell. The patient libraries were prepared and sequenced with the same protocol used for the earlier healthy control dataset. Samples belonging to the same batch were prepared together, multiplexed and sequenced on a shared HiSeq lane. In the authors' own workflow: Raw barcoded reads were processed with MIGEC, discarding single-read molecular identifier groups before consensus assembly and CDR3 extraction. Clonotype tables were post-analysed with VDJtools, and diversity was normalized by down-sampling all datasets to the smallest sample size. To correct batch-related cross-sample contamination, repertoire overlap clustering matched CDR3 amino acid sequences but not nucleotide sequences. Through fastp at Q25 and MiXCR, TCRdb rebuilt clones from the public reads, retaining in-frame beta chains. Each CDR3 protein appears once, grouped with its most common genes and DNA. The V and J calls reflect TCRdb's pipeline rather than the authors' work. Counted in this sample were about 540,000 distinct CDR3 sequences; under 40% of them appeared once. The top ten hold approximately 6% of the sample.

The sample originates from a study of post-analysis software for immune sequencing data (dated by TCRdb to the mid-2010s). With respect to the entire study: Disease courses on record covered relapsing-remitting, secondary progressive and progressive-relapsing multiple sclerosis, though some patients had no subtype annotation. The patient repertoires were compared against more than 10 previously published healthy control repertoires obtained from donors aged about 6 to 28 years. A subset of samples was prepared in parallel using single-end sample barcoding, then pooled and co-amplified after Illumina adapter ligation. Overall study results and their limits: Significantly higher frequencies in patients than in controls were found for about five TRBV segments, including TRBV5-6, TRBV5-1 and TRBV20-1. The multiple sclerosis patient group was slightly younger than the control group. Direct clustering with F measure showed strong co-clustering of samples prepared in the same batch, prompting a batch-effect correction. Compared with controls, multiple sclerosis patients had significantly lower normalized Chao1 diversity, a finding suggesting substantial peripheral T-cell clonal expansion.

To demonstrate the VDJtools post-analysis software, the study profiled TCR beta repertoires from the peripheral blood of about 13 young patients with multiple sclerosis. Multiple sclerosis patients were children and adolescents aged roughly 6 to 16 years. For this chain, trimming is 0 bases at the V end and 1 base at the J end, and the number of junction bases without a gene match is 6. Inclusive of the bounding cysteine and phenylalanine, the CDR3 is 18 residues long. Solely the CDR3 DNA is kept, with 54 bases framed from the first base. The germline V gene (reference sequence) gives CDR1 as SEHNR and CDR2 as FQNEAQ.

This chain is built from TRBV7-9 and TRBJ1-5; a stretch of 10 junction bases matches TRBD1. The sample consisted of blood. This receptor was identified in a girl aged 2-17 years with multiple sclerosis. The nucleotide sequence reads TGTGCCAGCAGCTTAGCGGGACAGGGGCAAAAGAGCAATCAGCCCCAGCATTTT. The encoded protein is CASSLAGQGQKSNQPQHF.